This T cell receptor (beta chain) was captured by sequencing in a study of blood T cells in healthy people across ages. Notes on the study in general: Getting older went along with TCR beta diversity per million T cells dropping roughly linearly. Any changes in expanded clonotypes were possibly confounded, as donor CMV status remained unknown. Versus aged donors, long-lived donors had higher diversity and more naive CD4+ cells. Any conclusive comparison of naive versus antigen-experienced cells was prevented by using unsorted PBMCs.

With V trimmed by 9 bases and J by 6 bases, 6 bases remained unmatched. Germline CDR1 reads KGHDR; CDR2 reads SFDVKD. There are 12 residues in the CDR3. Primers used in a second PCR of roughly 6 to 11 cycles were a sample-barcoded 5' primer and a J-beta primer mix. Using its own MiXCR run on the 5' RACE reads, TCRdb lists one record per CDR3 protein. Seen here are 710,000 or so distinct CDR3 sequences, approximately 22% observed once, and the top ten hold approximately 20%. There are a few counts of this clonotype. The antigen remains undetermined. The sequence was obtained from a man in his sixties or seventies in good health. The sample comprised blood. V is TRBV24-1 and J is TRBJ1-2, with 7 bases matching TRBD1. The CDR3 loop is CATADRDHGYTF. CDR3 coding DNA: TGTGCCACCGCAGACAGGGATCATGGCTACACCTTC.